These 8 T cell receptor beta chains share one sample of origin, sequenced in a study of blood T cells in healthy people across ages. Sample-barcoded 5' priming and a J-beta primer mix drove a second PCR of roughly 6 to 12 cycles. Using its own MiXCR run on the 5' RACE reads, TCRdb lists one record per CDR3 protein. Of 1 million to 1.2 million distinct CDR3 sequences listed, under 40% are singletons. Sequenced: blood. Source of these receptors: a man between 18 and 29 years old in good health.

V usage is TRBV7-9 and J usage is TRBJ2-6; the D gene could be TRBD1 or TRBD2 (5 bases each). The CDR3 is 17 amino acids. V dropped 5 bases and J dropped 3 bases, with 17 bases sitting between them. Germline V gene data show CDR1 as SEHNR and CDR2 as FQNEAQ (reference sequence). DNA of the CDR3: TGTGCCAGCAGCCTAGGGACGTCTGGCTTTGGGGCCAACGTCCTGACTTTC. It encodes CASSLGTSGFGANVLTF.

This clonotype occurred once. The V gene is TRBV9, the J gene TRBJ1-1, with D possibly TRBD1 on 5 matching bases. Trimming took off 1 base at V and 4 bases at J, with 20 bases between the two ends. Germline V CDR1 and CDR2: SGDLS, YYNGEE. CDR3 length: 17 amino acids. The CDR3 DNA follows: TGTGCCAGCAGCGTAAGAGGGGTCGTCGGGACGAGCACTGAAGCTTTCTTT. Its protein is CASSVRGVVGTSTEAFF.

V is TRBV6-6 and J is TRBJ2-5; D gene unclear. Trimming took 1 base from V and 7 from J, leaving 13 bases between them. The germline CDR1 and CDR2 sequences are MNHNY and SVGAGI (reference sequence). The CDR3 is made up of 14 amino acids. The CDR3 here is CASSYYGNRVTQYF. The CDR3 DNA reads TGTGCCAGCAGTTACTACGGTAATCGGGTGACCCAGTACTTC.

The J gene is TRBJ2-1, the V gene TRBV2; 12 bases are shared with TRBD1. V was pared by 0 bases and J by 9 bases, with 6 bases of the junction left unmatched. The CDR3 spans 16 residues. Per germline, CDR1 SNHLY and CDR2 FYNNEI. In DNA, the CDR3 is TGTGCCAGCAGTGAAGCCGCGGGACAGGGGGCTCGTGAGCAGTTCTTC. This sequence encodes CASSEAAGQGAREQFF.

This clonotype was observed a handful of times. The genes are TRBV5-1 and TRBJ2-7, with D possibly being TRBD1 (6 bases). Germline values: CDR1 SGHRS, CDR2 YFSETQ. The CDR3 length is 14 residues. V lost 0 bases and J lost 2, with 9 bases in between. The DNA of the CDR3 is TGCGCCAGCAGCTTGGAGGGACATCCCTACGAGCAGTACTTC. Residues: CASSLEGHPYEQYF.

This clonotype was detected a few times. V gene TRBV20-1 combines with J gene TRBJ2-5; 8 positions agree with TRBD1. Germline loops: CDR1 DFQATT, CDR2 SNEGSKA (reference sequence). V gave up 5 bases and J gave up 2 bases; unmatched junction bases: 7. The CDR3 sequence is 14 residues long. The CDR3 loop is CSAWDRRGQETQYF. CDR3 DNA: TGCAGTGCTTGGGACAGGAGGGGACAAGAGACCCAGTACTTC.

The chain couples TRBV2 to TRBJ2-3; no firm D call. Germline lookup yields CDR1 SNHLY and CDR2 FYNNEI. The V gene lost 7 bases and the J gene lost 1 base, with 9 bases spanning the gap. The CDR3 totals 13 residues. The CDR3 sequence: CASNQAGTDTQYF. CDR3 nucleotide sequence: TGTGCCAGCAACCAAGCCGGCACAGATACGCAGTATTTT.

Remarks on this clonotype: A read error may be the cause here, since a much bigger clone is one base away. The chain carries TRBV29-1 and TRBJ2-3, with D unclear. This CDR3 has 15 amino acids. CDR1 and CDR2 (germline): SQVTM, ANQGSEA. V lost 5 bases to trimming and J lost 2 bases, with 17 bases between them. CDR3 sequence: CSVYKADRYTDTQYF. In DNA form, the CDR3 reads TGCAGCGTTTATAAGGCTGATCGGTACACAGATACGCAGTATTTT.